The subject of this entry is one TCR beta chain. Its antigen is currently unknown. Per the germline V gene, CDR1 is MDHEN and CDR2 is SYDVKM. The V segment lost 8 bases and the J segment 3 bases; nucleotides outside the gene matches: 10. The CDR3 runs to 16 residues. The entry originates in a study of shared clonotypes between healthy human individuals. Regarding the study as a whole: The study generally estimated greater richness for naive than memory subsets. Of the naive CD4 clonotypes, about 5.4% were shared across a handful of donors.

Generated by immunoSEQ multiplex PCR, the TCRdb table keeps only in-frame clones and is missing some. The sample shows 2.3 million or so clones, about 92% of them seen only once. The chain combines TRBV28 with TRBJ1-5; the match to TRBD1 covers 10 bases. The sample was naive CD4+ T cells from PBMCs. The subset was: CD45RA+ positively selected. The sequence came from a man aged 18-30 years in good health. Some clones in this sample may be carry-over from other donors' samples. The DNA for the CDR3 is TGTGCCAGCCTATCGACAGGGGGCCCTCTCAATCAGCCCCAGCATTTT. Amino acids: CASLSTGGPLNQPQHF.